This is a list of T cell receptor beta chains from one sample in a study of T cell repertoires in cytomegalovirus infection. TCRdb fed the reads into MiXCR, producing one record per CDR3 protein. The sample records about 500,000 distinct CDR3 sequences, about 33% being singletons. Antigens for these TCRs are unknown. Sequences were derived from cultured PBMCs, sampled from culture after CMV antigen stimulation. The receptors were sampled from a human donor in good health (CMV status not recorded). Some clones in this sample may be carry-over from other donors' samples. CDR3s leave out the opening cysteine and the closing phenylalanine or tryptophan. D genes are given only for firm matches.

CDR3 protein: ASSRGTGSTDTQY
J gene: TRBJ2-3
V gene: TRBV4-1
D gene: TRBD1

CDR3 protein: ASSLTRAGAYNEQF
J gene: TRBJ2-1
V gene: TRBV7-6
D gene: TRBD2

CDR3 protein: ATKAGATDTQY
J gene: TRBJ2-3
V gene: TRBV19
D gene: TRBD2

CDR3 protein: ASSYTQGPAKAD
J gene: TRBJ2-5
V gene: TRBV6-2/TRBV6-3
D gene: NA

CDR3 protein: ASSLTPGLNNNEQF
J gene: TRBJ2-1
V gene: TRBV5-5
D gene: NA

CDR3 protein: ATSPNPGDAFYNEQF
J gene: TRBJ2-1
V gene: TRBV24-1
D gene: NA

CDR3 protein: ASSPTSETQY
J gene: TRBJ2-5
V gene: TRBV18
D gene: NA

CDR3 protein: ATSRNRVSGTDTQY
J gene: TRBJ2-3
V gene: TRBV15
D gene: NA

CDR3 protein: ASSYTGGESEKLF
J gene: TRBJ1-4
V gene: TRBV6-6
D gene: TRBD1

CDR3 protein: AWKPLASNGELF
J gene: TRBJ2-2
V gene: TRBV30
D gene: NA

CDR3 protein: ASSVPPSSGNTIY
J gene: TRBJ1-3
V gene: TRBV7-2
D gene: NA

CDR3 protein: ASSLPGRGINEQF
J gene: TRBJ2-1
V gene: TRBV7-3
D gene: TRBD2

CDR3 protein: AIGGPEVTQY
J gene: TRBJ2-3
V gene: TRBV10-3
D gene: NA

CDR3 protein: SVRGLAEAF
J gene: TRBJ1-1
V gene: TRBV29-1
D gene: NA

CDR3 protein: SAIITGQGPANYGYT
J gene: TRBJ1-2
V gene: TRBV20-1
D gene: TRBD1

CDR3 protein: SVEDRRDGYT
J gene: TRBJ1-2
V gene: TRBV29-1
D gene: TRBD1

CDR3 protein: ASRSQGPNQPQH
J gene: TRBJ1-5
V gene: TRBV6-1
D gene: NA

CDR3 protein: ASGLVIRQGWDTEAF
J gene: TRBJ1-1
V gene: TRBV12-5
D gene: TRBD1

CDR3 protein: ASSDLAGEETQY
J gene: TRBJ2-5
V gene: TRBV2
D gene: TRBD2

CDR3 protein: ASSPSTSTEAF
J gene: TRBJ1-1
V gene: TRBV7-4
D gene: NA

CDR3 protein: ASRRTGGYTGYT
J gene: TRBJ1-2
V gene: TRBV12-3/TRBV12-4
D gene: TRBD1

CDR3 protein: ASSLREGAFNGYT
J gene: TRBJ1-2
V gene: TRBV7-2
D gene: TRBD1

CDR3 protein: ASSLDLWSGDTDTQY
J gene: TRBJ2-3
V gene: TRBV7-2
D gene: TRBD2

CDR3 protein: ASSGTGDAYSPLH
J gene: TRBJ1-6
V gene: TRBV6-6
D gene: TRBD1

CDR3 protein: ASSRTSGSIGSYNEQF
J gene: TRBJ2-1
V gene: TRBV6-6
D gene: TRBD2

CDR3 protein: ASSLGVGRAYSNQPQH
J gene: TRBJ1-5
V gene: TRBV7-2
D gene: NA

CDR3 protein: ASSLAGRATDTQY
J gene: TRBJ2-3
V gene: TRBV7-2
D gene: TRBD2

CDR3 protein: ASSLRLDPAQDTQY
J gene: TRBJ2-3
V gene: TRBV7-8
D gene: NA

CDR3 protein: ASSSEGGDTDTQY
J gene: TRBJ2-3
V gene: TRBV7-8
D gene: NA

CDR3 protein: ASRLRQAEKLF
J gene: TRBJ1-4
V gene: TRBV28
D gene: NA

CDR3 protein: ASSLDDNEQF
J gene: TRBJ2-1
V gene: TRBV7-2
D gene: NA

CDR3 protein: ASSLGPTSGSNNEQF
J gene: TRBJ2-1
V gene: TRBV11-2
D gene: TRBD2

CDR3 protein: ASSPLKTSGRNEQF
J gene: TRBJ2-1
V gene: TRBV7-9
D gene: TRBD2

CDR3 protein: ASSKGLAGTYNEQF
J gene: TRBJ2-1
V gene: TRBV27
D gene: TRBD2

CDR3 protein: ASRQNNSPLH
J gene: TRBJ1-6
V gene: TRBV28
D gene: NA

CDR3 protein: ASSIVLVAASTDTQY
J gene: TRBJ2-3
V gene: TRBV19
D gene: NA

CDR3 protein: ASSQPTMSSYNSPLH
J gene: TRBJ1-6
V gene: TRBV4-1
D gene: NA

CDR3 protein: ASSFGRMNTEAF
J gene: TRBJ1-1
V gene: TRBV12-3/TRBV12-4
D gene: NA

CDR3 protein: SARDRTSGRAPNTGELF
J gene: TRBJ2-2
V gene: TRBV20-1
D gene: TRBD2

CDR3 protein: ASSQDRDSTYEQY
J gene: TRBJ2-7
V gene: TRBV4-1
D gene: NA

CDR3 protein: ASSSPGRGLAKNIQY
J gene: TRBJ2-4
V gene: TRBV6-1
D gene: NA

CDR3 protein: ASSIKGALPF
J gene: TRBJ2-1
V gene: TRBV19
D gene: NA

CDR3 protein: ANNFRQQQF
J gene: TRBJ2-1
V gene: TRBV27
D gene: NA

CDR3 protein: ASSPPRGAGELF
J gene: TRBJ2-2
V gene: TRBV7-2
D gene: NA

CDR3 protein: ASSLSSLGYEQY
J gene: TRBJ2-7
V gene: TRBV7-6
D gene: NA

CDR3 protein: ASSTTANYGYT
J gene: TRBJ1-2
V gene: TRBV19
D gene: NA

CDR3 protein: ASSLGQHNYGYT
J gene: TRBJ1-2
V gene: TRBV7-2
D gene: NA

CDR3 protein: ASSHSGRADTGELF
J gene: TRBJ2-2
V gene: TRBV7-9
D gene: TRBD2

CDR3 protein: ASSPPGENEQF
J gene: TRBJ2-1
V gene: TRBV5-8
D gene: NA

CDR3 protein: ASSQAPGFYEQY
J gene: TRBJ2-7
V gene: TRBV4-1
D gene: NA

CDR3 protein: ANAWGTPNTGELF
J gene: TRBJ2-2
V gene: TRBV12-3/TRBV12-4
D gene: NA

CDR3 protein: AIRRLAERGTDTQY
J gene: TRBJ2-3
V gene: TRBV10-3
D gene: TRBD2

CDR3 protein: ASSPPTSGSENEQF
J gene: TRBJ2-1
V gene: TRBV2
D gene: TRBD2